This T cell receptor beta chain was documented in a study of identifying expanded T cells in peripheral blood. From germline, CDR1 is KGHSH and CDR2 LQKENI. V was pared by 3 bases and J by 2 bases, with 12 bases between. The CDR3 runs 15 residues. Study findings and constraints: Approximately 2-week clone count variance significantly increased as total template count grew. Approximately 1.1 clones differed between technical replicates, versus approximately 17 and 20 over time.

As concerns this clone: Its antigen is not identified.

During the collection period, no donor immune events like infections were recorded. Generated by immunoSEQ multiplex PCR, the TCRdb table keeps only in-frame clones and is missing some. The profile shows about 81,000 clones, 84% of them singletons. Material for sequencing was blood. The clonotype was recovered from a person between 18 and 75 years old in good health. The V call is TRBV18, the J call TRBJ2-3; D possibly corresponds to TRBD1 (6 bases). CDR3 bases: TGTGCCAGCTCACCGGCAGGGGCCTCCACAGATACGCAGTATTTT. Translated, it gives CASSPAGASTDTQYF.